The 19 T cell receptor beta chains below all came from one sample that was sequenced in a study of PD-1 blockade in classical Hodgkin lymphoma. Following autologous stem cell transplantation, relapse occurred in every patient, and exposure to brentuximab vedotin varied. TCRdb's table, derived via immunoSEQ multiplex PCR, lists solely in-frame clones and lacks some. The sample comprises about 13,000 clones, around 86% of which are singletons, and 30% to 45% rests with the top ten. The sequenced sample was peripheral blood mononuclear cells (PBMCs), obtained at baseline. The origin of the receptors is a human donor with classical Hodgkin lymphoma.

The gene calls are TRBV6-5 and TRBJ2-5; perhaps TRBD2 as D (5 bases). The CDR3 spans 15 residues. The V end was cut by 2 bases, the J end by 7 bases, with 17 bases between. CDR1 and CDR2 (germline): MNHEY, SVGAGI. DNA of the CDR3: TGTGCCAGCAGTTACGACCGGGATCGGGCGGGGACCCAGTACTTC. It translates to CASSYDRDRAGTQYF.

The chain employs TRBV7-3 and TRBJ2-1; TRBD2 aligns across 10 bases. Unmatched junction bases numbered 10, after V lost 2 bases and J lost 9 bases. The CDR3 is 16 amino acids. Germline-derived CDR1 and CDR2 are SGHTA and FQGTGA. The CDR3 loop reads CASSLSSGRVSAEQFF. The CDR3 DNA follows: TGTGCCAGCAGCTTATCTAGCGGGAGAGTTTCTGCTGAGCAGTTCTTC. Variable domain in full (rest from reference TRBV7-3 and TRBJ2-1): GAGVSQTPSNKVTEKGKYVELRCDPISGHTALYWYRQSLGQGPEFLIYFQGTGAADDSGLPNDRFFAVRPEGSVSTLKIQRTERGDSAVYLCASSLSSGRVSAEQFFGPGTRLTVL.

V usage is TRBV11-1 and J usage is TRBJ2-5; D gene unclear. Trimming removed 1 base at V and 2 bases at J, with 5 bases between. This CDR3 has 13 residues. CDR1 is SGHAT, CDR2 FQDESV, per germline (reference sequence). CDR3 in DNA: TGTGCCAGCAGCTTAGGAGCACAAGAGACCCAGTACTTC. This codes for CASSLGAQETQYF.

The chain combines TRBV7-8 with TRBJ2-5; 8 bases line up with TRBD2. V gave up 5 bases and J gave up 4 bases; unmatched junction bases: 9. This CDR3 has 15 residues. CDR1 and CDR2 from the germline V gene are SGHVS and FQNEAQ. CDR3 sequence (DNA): TGTGCCAGCAGCCGGGAGACTAGCGTGGGAGAGACCCAGTACTTC. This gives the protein CASSRETSVGETQYF. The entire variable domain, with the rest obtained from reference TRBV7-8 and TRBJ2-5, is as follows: GAGVSQSPRYKVAKRGQDVALRCDPISGHVSLFWYQQALGQGPEFLTYFQNEAQLDKSGLPSDRFFAERPEGSVSTLKIQRTQQEDSAVYLCASSRETSVGETQYFGPGTRLLVL.

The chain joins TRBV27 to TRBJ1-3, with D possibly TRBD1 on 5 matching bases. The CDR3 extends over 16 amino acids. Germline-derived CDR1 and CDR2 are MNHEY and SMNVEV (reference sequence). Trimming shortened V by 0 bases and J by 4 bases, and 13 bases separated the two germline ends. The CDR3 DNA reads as TGTGCCAGCAGTTTATCAGGGGCCATAGGCGGAAACACCATATATTTT. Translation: CASSLSGAIGGNTIYF.

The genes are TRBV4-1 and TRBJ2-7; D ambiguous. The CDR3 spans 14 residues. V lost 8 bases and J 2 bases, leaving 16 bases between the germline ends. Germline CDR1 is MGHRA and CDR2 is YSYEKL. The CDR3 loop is CASSATVPPYEQYF. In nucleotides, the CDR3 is TGCGCCAGCTCCGCGACTGTCCCCCCCTACGAGCAGTACTTC.

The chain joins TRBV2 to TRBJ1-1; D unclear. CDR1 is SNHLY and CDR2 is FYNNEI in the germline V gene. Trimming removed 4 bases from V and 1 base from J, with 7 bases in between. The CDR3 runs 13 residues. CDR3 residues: CASSVSANTEAFF. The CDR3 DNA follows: TGTGCCAGCAGTGTCTCAGCGAACACTGAAGCTTTCTTT. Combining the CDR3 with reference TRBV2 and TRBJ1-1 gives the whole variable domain EPEVTQTPSHQVTQMGQEVILRCVPISNHLYFYWYRQILGQKVEFLVSFYNNEISEKSEIFDDQFSVERPDGSNFTLKIRSTKLEDSAMYFCASSVSANTEAFFGQGTRLTVV.

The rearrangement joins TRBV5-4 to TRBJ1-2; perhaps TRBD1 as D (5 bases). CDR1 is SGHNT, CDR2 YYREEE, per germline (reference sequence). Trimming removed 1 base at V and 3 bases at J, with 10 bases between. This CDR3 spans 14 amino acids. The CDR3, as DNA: TGTGCCAGCAGCTTGAGCCGGGGACACTATGGCTACACCTTC. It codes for CASSLSRGHYGYTF.

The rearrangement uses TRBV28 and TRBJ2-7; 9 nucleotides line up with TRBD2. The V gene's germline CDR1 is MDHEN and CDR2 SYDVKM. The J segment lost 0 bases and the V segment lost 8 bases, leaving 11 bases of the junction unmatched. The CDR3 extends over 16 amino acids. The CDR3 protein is CASPPPAGGSSYEQYF. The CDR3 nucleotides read TGTGCCAGCCCCCCTCCGGCGGGGGGGAGCTCCTACGAGCAGTACTTC. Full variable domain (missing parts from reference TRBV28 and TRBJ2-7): DVKVTQSSRYLVKRTGEKVFLECVQDMDHENMFWYRQDPGLGLRLIYFSYDVKMKEKGDIPEGYSVSREKKERFSLILESASTNQTSMYLCASPPPAGGSSYEQYFGPGTRLTVT.

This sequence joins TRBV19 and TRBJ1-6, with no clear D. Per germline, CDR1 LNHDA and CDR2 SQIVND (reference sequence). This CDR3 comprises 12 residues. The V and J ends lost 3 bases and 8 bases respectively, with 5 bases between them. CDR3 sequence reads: CASSIWDSPLHF. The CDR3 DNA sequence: TGTGCCAGTAGTATTTGGGATTCACCCCTCCACTTT.

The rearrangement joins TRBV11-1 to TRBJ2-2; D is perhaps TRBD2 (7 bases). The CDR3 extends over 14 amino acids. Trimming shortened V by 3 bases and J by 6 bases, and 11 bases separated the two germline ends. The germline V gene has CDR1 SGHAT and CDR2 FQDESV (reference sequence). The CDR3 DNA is TGTGCCAGCAGCTTGCTGCGGGGGCCCGGGGAGCTGTTTTTT. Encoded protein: CASSLLRGPGELFF.

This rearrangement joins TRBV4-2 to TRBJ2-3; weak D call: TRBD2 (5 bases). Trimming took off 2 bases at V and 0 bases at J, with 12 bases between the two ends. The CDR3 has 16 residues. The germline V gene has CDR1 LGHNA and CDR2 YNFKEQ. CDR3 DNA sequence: TGTGCCAGCAGCCAAAATGCGGGTTCTAGCACAGATACGCAGTATTTT. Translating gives CASSQNAGSSTDTQYF.

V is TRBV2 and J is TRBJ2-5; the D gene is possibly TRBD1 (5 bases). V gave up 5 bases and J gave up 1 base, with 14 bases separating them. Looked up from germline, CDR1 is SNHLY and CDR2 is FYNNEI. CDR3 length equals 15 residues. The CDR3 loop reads CASSRFQGLQETQYF. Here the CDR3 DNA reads TGTGCCAGCAGTCGGTTTCAGGGCCTCCAAGAGACCCAGTACTTC. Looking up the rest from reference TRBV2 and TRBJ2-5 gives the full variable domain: EPEVTQTPSHQVTQMGQEVILRCVPISNHLYFYWYRQILGQKVEFLVSFYNNEISEKSEIFDDQFSVERPDGSNFTLKIRSTKLEDSAMYFCASSRFQGLQETQYFGPGTRLLVL.

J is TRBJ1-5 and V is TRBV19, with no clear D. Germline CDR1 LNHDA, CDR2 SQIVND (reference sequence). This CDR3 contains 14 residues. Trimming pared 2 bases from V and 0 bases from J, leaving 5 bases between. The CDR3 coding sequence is TGTGCCAGTAGTATACCGGTTAGCAATCAGCCCCAGCATTTT. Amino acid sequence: CASSIPVSNQPQHF.

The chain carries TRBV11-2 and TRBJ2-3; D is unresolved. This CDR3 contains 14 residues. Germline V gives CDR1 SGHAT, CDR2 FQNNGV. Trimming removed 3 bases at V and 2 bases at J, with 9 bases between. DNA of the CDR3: TGTGCCAGCAGCTTCCACGGGTCCACAGATACGCAGTATTTT. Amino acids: CASSFHGSTDTQYF. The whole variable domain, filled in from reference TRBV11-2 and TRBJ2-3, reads EAGVAQSPRYKIIEKRQSVAFWCNPISGHATLYWYQQILGQGPKLLIQFQNNGVVDDSQLPKDRFSAERLKGVDSTLKIQPAKLEDSAVYLCASSFHGSTDTQYFGPGTRLTVL.

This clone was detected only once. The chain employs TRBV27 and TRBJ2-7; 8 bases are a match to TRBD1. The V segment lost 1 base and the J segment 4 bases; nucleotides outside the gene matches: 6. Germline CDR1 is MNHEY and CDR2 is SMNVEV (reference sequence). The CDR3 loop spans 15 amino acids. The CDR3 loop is CASSLYDRGGYEQYF. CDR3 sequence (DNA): TGTGCCAGCAGTTTATATGACAGGGGAGGATACGAGCAGTACTTC.

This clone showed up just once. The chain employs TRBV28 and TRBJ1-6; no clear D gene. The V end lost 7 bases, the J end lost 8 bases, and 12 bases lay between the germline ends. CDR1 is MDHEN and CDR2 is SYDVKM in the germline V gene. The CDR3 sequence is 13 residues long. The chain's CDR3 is CASNLADYSPLHF. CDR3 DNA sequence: TGTGCCAGCAACCTGGCGGATTATTCACCCCTCCACTTT.

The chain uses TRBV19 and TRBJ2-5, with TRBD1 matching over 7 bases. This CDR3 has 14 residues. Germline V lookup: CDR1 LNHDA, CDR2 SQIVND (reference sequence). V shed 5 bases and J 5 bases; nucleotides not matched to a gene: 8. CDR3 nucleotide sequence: TGTGCCAGTAGTCCAAGACAGGGTTTGGAGACCCAGTACTTC. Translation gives CASSPRQGLETQYF.

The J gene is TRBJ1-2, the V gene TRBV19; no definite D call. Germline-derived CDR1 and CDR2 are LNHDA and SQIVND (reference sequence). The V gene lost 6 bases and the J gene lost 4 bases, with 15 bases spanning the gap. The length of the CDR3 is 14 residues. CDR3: CASSPTREGYGYTF. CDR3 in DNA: TGTGCCAGTAGCCCTACGCGGGAGGGCTATGGCTACACCTTC.